Below are 15 T cell receptor beta chains sequenced from a single sample in a study of cytomegalovirus exposure and HLA in healthy donors. The PCR contained 60 Vbeta and 13 Jbeta primers. The assay was immunoSEQ multiplex PCR, and TCRdb's table has in-frame clones only and misses some. The sample has about 190,000 clones; more than 65% are singletons. The sequenced material came from PBMCs. The receptor set was obtained from a woman aged 25 to 45 in good health and CMV-seropositive.

A few counts support this clone. The chain joins TRBV14 to TRBJ1-3; TRBD1 is a possible D gene (5 bases). V lost 0 bases, J lost 2 bases, and 11 bases lay in between. This CDR3 is 16 amino acids long. The V gene's germline CDR1 is SGHDN and CDR2 FVKESK. The CDR3 nucleotides read TGTGCCAGCAGCCAAGATCGAGGAGGGGCTGGAAACACCATATATTTT. Its translation: CASSQDRGGAGNTIYF.

Only one count was recorded for this clone. One end of the junction varies from germline; a read error may be responsible. The chain combines TRBV10-3 with TRBJ2-1; unclear D gene. CDR1 and CDR2 from the germline V gene are ENHRY and SYGVKD. The CDR3 runs 14 residues. DNA of the CDR3: TGTGCCATCAGTGAGTCTGGGCAGTACATTGAGCAGTTCTTC. This codes for CAISESGQYIEQFF.

This clone has a handful of counts. The chain uses TRBV7-8 and TRBJ1-6; 10 bases fit TRBD1. The CDR3 consists of 16 residues. Germline V gives CDR1 SGHVS, CDR2 FQNEAQ. Trimming at V came to 5 bases and at J to 5 bases, leaving 6 bases not matched to a gene. The CDR3 DNA reads as TGTGCCAGCAGCCCCCGGGACAGGGGAAATAATTCACCCCTCCACTTT. Protein sequence: CASSPRDRGNNSPLHF. Variable domain in full (rest from reference TRBV7-8 and TRBJ1-6): GAGVSQSPRYKVAKRGQDVALRCDPISGHVSLFWYQQALGQGPEFLTYFQNEAQLDKSGLPSDRFFAERPEGSVSTLKIQRTQQEDSAVYLCASSPRDRGNNSPLHFGNGTRLTVT.

This chain joins TRBV11-3 and TRBJ2-2; 11 bases are shared with TRBD1. This CDR3 spans 15 amino acids. Trimming at V came to 5 bases and at J to 7 bases, leaving 6 bases not matched to a gene. Per the germline V gene, CDR1 is SGHNT and CDR2 is YENEEA. CDR3 sequence reads: CASSAGTGGSGELFF. The CDR3 region has the DNA TGTGCCAGCAGCGCGGGGACAGGGGGAAGCGGGGAGCTGTTTTTT.

Comment on this clone: The junction and the germline gene differ at one end; a read error may be behind it. The rearrangement uses TRBV28 and TRBJ1-3; no clear D gene. The CDR3 sequence is 15 residues long. Germline CDR1 and CDR2: MDHEN and SYDVKM. CDR3 bases: TGTGCCAGTAGTTGGCGTCGGAGCTCTGGAAACACCATATATTTT. Protein product: CASSWRRSSGNTIYF.

This clone has just one count. The rearrangement uses TRBV4-1 and TRBJ2-5; 8 bases align to TRBD2. Germline lookup yields CDR1 MGHRA and CDR2 YSYEKL. The junction had 4 bases not matched to a gene; V was cut back by 4 bases and J by 0 bases. The CDR3 sequence is 15 residues long. This CDR3 reads CASSPGGADQETQYF. CDR3 nucleotides: TGCGCCAGCAGCCCCGGGGGGGCTGACCAAGAGACCCAGTACTTC.

The chain joins TRBV5-4 to TRBJ1-3, with 8 bases fitting TRBD1. The CDR3 sequence is 15 residues long. The germline V gene encodes CDR1 SGHNT and CDR2 YYREEE (reference sequence). V gave up 1 base and J gave up 4 bases; unmatched junction bases: 4. CDR3 nucleotides: TGTGCCAGCAGCTTGCTCGACAGGGGAGGAAACACCATATATTTT. Translated, it gives CASSLLDRGGNTIYF.

The CDR3 loop reads CASSSGPSRGEQYF. The CDR3 bases are TGTGCCAGCAGTTCAGGTCCTTCCCGCGGGGAGCAGTACTTC. The V call is TRBV27, the J call TRBJ2-7, with D perhaps TRBD2 (5 bases). CDR3 length: 14 residues. Germline V gene sequence: CDR1 MNHEY, CDR2 SMNVEV (reference sequence). Trimming left V 4 bases short and J 7 bases short, with 17 bases between.

This chain links TRBV12-1 with TRBJ2-1; no check of the table's D call, TRBD2, against the DNA was made. TRBV12-1 is deemed a pseudogene. CDR3 length equals 15 residues. CDR3 residues: CASTMISGNRNEQFF. DNA for the CDR3: TGTGCCAGCACTATGATTAGCGGGAATCGGAATGAGCAGTTCTTC.

The chain uses TRBV4-2 and TRBJ2-1; maybe TRBD1 (5 bases). CDR1 is LGHNA and CDR2 is YNFKEQ in the germline V gene. The CDR3 contains 16 residues. V was cut by 0 bases and J by 7 bases, with 16 bases left in between. The CDR3 reads CASSQDPLFPGNEQFF. CDR3 DNA sequence: TGTGCCAGCAGCCAAGACCCGCTATTCCCAGGGAATGAGCAGTTCTTC.

The rearrangement joins TRBV19 to TRBJ1-2; 11 nucleotides match TRBD1. Germline values: CDR1 LNHDA, CDR2 SQIVND (reference sequence). V shed 1 base, J shed 7 bases, and the junction held 8 bases outside the gene matches. The CDR3 totals 16 residues. As DNA, the CDR3 is TGTGCCAGTAGTATAGTAGTGGGACAGGGGGAGAGTGGCTACACCTTC. It translates to CASSIVVGQGESGYTF.

The gene calls are TRBV11-2 and TRBJ2-1; D gene ambiguous. CDR1 and CDR2 (germline): SGHAT, FQNNGV. V lost 1 base to trimming and J lost 5 bases, with 21 bases between them. The CDR3 spans 18 residues. CDR3 sequence: CASSLGAFNQISNNEQFF. The CDR3 nucleotides read TGTGCCAGCAGCTTAGGGGCCTTTAACCAGATCTCGAACAATGAGCAGTTCTTC. The full variable domain, with the rest looked up from reference TRBV11-2 and TRBJ2-1, is EAGVAQSPRYKIIEKRQSVAFWCNPISGHATLYWYQQILGQGPKLLIQFQNNGVVDDSQLPKDRFSAERLKGVDSTLKIQPAKLEDSAVYLCASSLGAFNQISNNEQFFGPGTRLTVL.

The CDR3 loop reads CASSPRLRPPAAPGGHQETQYF. Written as DNA, the CDR3 is TGTGCCAGCTCACCACGTCTCAGGCCGCCGGCGGCTCCGGGAGGGCACCAAGAGACCCAGTACTTC. This sequence joins TRBV18 and TRBJ2-5; 8 positions match TRBD2. Germline assignment: CDR1 KGHSH and CDR2 LQKENI. J gave up 0 bases and V 1 base, and 22 bases lay outside the gene matches. CDR3 size: 22 residues.

The chain combines TRBV6-6 with TRBJ2-7; the match to TRBD2 covers 8 bases. The germline gives CDR1 MNHNY, CDR2 SVGAGI (reference sequence). Unmatched junction bases numbered 16, after V lost 7 bases and J lost 5 bases. This CDR3 is 16 amino acids long. CDR3 bases: TGTGCCAGCAAACTCCGCCCAGGACGGGGGGGGGACGAGCAGTACTTC. It codes for CASKLRPGRGGDEQYF.

This chain joins TRBV4-1 and TRBJ2-5; the match to TRBD1 covers 9 bases. This CDR3 contains 14 residues. CDR1 and CDR2 (germline): MGHRA, YSYEKL. Trimming removed 0 bases from V and 5 bases from J; junction bases left unmatched: 1. As DNA, the CDR3 is TGCGCCAGCAGCCAAGAGGACAGGGGTGAGACCCAGTACTTC. It specifies CASSQEDRGETQYF.